A selection of T cell receptor beta chains follows, all from one sample in a study of T-cell memory formation after mild COVID-19. TCRdb reprocessed the 5' RACE reads via MiXCR and lists one record per CDR3 protein. Seen here are under 250,000 distinct CDR3 sequences, roughly 14% observed once, and the top ten hold 2.1%. Sequencing was done on a sample of PBMCs or a T cell subset sorted from them (not recorded which). All receptors come from an adult woman who had mild COVID-19 (a few samples of this study predate the infection). Cell type and time point are not known. The CDR3 runs from the conserved cysteine through the conserved F or W. A D gene is named only where the DNA matches it firmly. Rows give clone size only sometimes, using once, few, many, or a class for an expanded clone.

j_gene: TRBJ2-4; d_gene: -; v_gene: TRBV3-1; abundance: many; CDR3aa: CASSQAWGDIQYF; CDR3nt: TGTGCCAGCAGCCAAGCGTGGGGTGACATTCAGTACTTC
j_gene: TRBJ1-5; d_gene: -; v_gene: TRBV20-1; abundance: few; CDR3aa: CSARDQKWEHQPQHF; CDR3nt: TGCAGTGCTAGAGATCAGAAGTGGGAGCATCAGCCCCAGCATTTT
j_gene: TRBJ2-3; d_gene: -; v_gene: TRBV7-9; abundance: -; CDR3aa: CASSLAGSSTDTQYF; CDR3nt: TGTGCCAGCAGCTTAGCGGGGAGCAGCACAGATACGCAGTATTTT
j_gene: TRBJ2-3; d_gene: TRBD2; v_gene: TRBV18; abundance: few; CDR3aa: CASSPRTRSTDTQYF; CDR3nt: TGTGCCAGCTCACCAAGGACTAGGAGCACAGATACGCAGTATTTT
j_gene: TRBJ2-5; d_gene: TRBD2; v_gene: TRBV4-2; abundance: few; CDR3aa: CASSQDVVLAGGRGETQYF; CDR3nt: TGTGCCAGCAGCCAAGATGTTGTGCTAGCGGGGGGCCGAGGTGAGACCCAGTACTTC
j_gene: TRBJ2-6; d_gene: -; v_gene: TRBV20-1; abundance: -; CDR3aa: CSARYLSRSGANVLTF; CDR3nt: TGCAGTGCTAGATACCTTTCGAGATCTGGGGCCAACGTCCTGACTTTC
j_gene: TRBJ2-2; d_gene: TRBD2; v_gene: TRBV7-6; abundance: many; CDR3aa: CASSTTSGRWGELFF; CDR3nt: TGTGCCAGCAGCACGACTAGCGGGAGGTGGGGGGAGCTGTTTTTT
j_gene: TRBJ2-5; d_gene: -; v_gene: TRBV24-1; abundance: -; CDR3aa: CATSDFRQGETQYF; CDR3nt: TGTGCCACCAGTGATTTTAGGCAGGGAGAGACCCAGTACTTC
j_gene: TRBJ2-2; d_gene: -; v_gene: TRBV12-3/TRBV12-4; abundance: few; CDR3aa: CASSRRSSTGELFF; CDR3nt: TGTGCCAGCAGCCGCCGATCTTCAACCGGGGAGCTGTTTTTT
j_gene: TRBJ2-5; d_gene: -; v_gene: TRBV18; abundance: few; CDR3aa: CASGAGSQETQYF; CDR3nt: TGTGCCAGCGGGGCGGGGTCACAAGAGACCCAGTACTTC
j_gene: TRBJ2-1; d_gene: TRBD1; v_gene: TRBV20-1; abundance: -; CDR3aa: CSAQTGTANNEQFF; CDR3nt: TGCAGTGCTCAGACCGGGACAGCGAACAATGAGCAGTTCTTC
j_gene: TRBJ1-5; d_gene: TRBD1; v_gene: TRBV12-3/TRBV12-4; abundance: few; CDR3aa: CASSFRWGEGRGTRNQPQHF; CDR3nt: TGTGCCAGCAGTTTTAGGTGGGGTGAGGGCAGGGGGACACGCAATCAGCCCCAGCATTTT
j_gene: TRBJ2-4; d_gene: TRBD1; v_gene: TRBV19; abundance: few; CDR3aa: CASSTGQGRGNIQYF; CDR3nt: TGTGCCAGTAGTACAGGACAGGGACGGGGAAACATTCAGTACTTC
j_gene: TRBJ1-1; d_gene: -; v_gene: TRBV5-1; abundance: -; CDR3aa: CASSAQGGGEAFF; CDR3nt: TGCGCCAGCAGCGCACAGGGTGGCGGTGAAGCTTTCTTT
j_gene: TRBJ1-2; d_gene: -; v_gene: TRBV14; abundance: few; CDR3aa: CASSQVVGGTWGYTF; CDR3nt: TGTGCCAGCAGCCAAGTTGTAGGGGGGACCTGGGGCTACACCTTC
j_gene: TRBJ1-2; d_gene: -; v_gene: TRBV12-3/TRBV12-4; abundance: -; CDR3aa: CASSSTTDNYGYTF; CDR3nt: TGTGCCAGCAGTTCCACGACAGATAACTATGGCTACACCTTC
j_gene: TRBJ1-5; d_gene: -; v_gene: TRBV11-3; abundance: -; CDR3aa: CASSTPPEGNQPQHF; CDR3nt: TGTGCCAGCAGCACCCCACCCGAAGGGAACCAGCCCCAGCATTTT
j_gene: TRBJ1-1; d_gene: -; v_gene: TRBV5-1; abundance: few; CDR3aa: CASSFRNGGTGEAFF; CDR3nt: TGCGCCAGCAGCTTTCGCAATGGAGGGACGGGAGAAGCTTTCTTT
j_gene: TRBJ1-4; d_gene: -; v_gene: TRBV12-3/TRBV12-4; abundance: -; CDR3aa: CASSAKGGKLFF; CDR3nt: TGTGCCAGCAGTGCGAAGGGAGGAAAACTGTTTTTT
j_gene: TRBJ1-2; d_gene: TRBD1; v_gene: TRBV5-1; abundance: -; CDR3aa: CASSFGTGVYGYTF; CDR3nt: TGCGCCAGCAGCTTTGGAACAGGGGTGTATGGCTACACCTTC
j_gene: TRBJ2-1; d_gene: -; v_gene: TRBV7-2; abundance: many; CDR3aa: CASSLAGPYNEQFF; CDR3nt: TGTGCCAGCAGCTTAGCGGGTCCCTACAATGAGCAGTTCTTC
j_gene: TRBJ1-3; d_gene: -; v_gene: TRBV15; abundance: -; CDR3aa: CATSTGAGNTIYF; CDR3nt: TGTGCCACCAGCACAGGGGCTGGAAACACCATATATTTT
j_gene: TRBJ1-5; d_gene: -; v_gene: TRBV6-5; abundance: -; CDR3aa: CASSQGIGNQPQHF; CDR3nt: TGTGCCAGCAGTCAGGGAATAGGGAATCAGCCCCAGCATTTT
j_gene: TRBJ1-1; d_gene: -; v_gene: TRBV5-1; abundance: few; CDR3aa: CASSQLPPGQNTEAFF; CDR3nt: TGCGCCAGCAGCCAGCTACCCCCGGGACAAAACACTGAAGCTTTCTTT
j_gene: TRBJ2-3; d_gene: -; v_gene: TRBV7-8; abundance: few; CDR3aa: CASSLGRTGHFTDTQYF; CDR3nt: TGTGCCAGCAGCTTAGGTAGAACGGGACACTTCACAGATACGCAGTATTTT
j_gene: TRBJ1-5; d_gene: TRBD1; v_gene: TRBV7-2; abundance: few; CDR3aa: CASSLRTGLTHNQPQHF; CDR3nt: TGTGCCAGCAGCTTAAGGACAGGGCTTACTCACAATCAGCCCCAGCATTTT
j_gene: TRBJ2-1; d_gene: -; v_gene: TRBV10-3; abundance: few; CDR3aa: CAGSIEPYNEQFF; CDR3nt: TGTGCCGGAAGCATCGAGCCCTACAATGAGCAGTTCTTC